This TCR beta chain was recorded in a study of blood T cells in healthy people across ages (dated by TCRdb to 2014 to 2015). Looking at the study overall: In model experiments, template switching captured roughly one uniquely barcoded TCR beta cDNA molecule for every two T cells. The study measured age-related changes in TCR beta repertoire diversity using deep sequencing normalized with unique cDNA molecular identifiers. The donors were divided into four age groups: young (average approximately 17 years), middle-aged (about 40), aged (around 59) and long-lived (more than 75). Using the same blood draw, the study looked at two additional independent replicas of 1 million unique cDNA reads for two donors, one aged 18 to 29 and the other aged 80 or older.

The approximately 40 donors, aged about 6 to 95 years, were systemically healthy Caucasian individuals from Russia. Each donor gave around 9.9 milliliters of peripheral blood, collected into EDTA-treated Vacutainer tubes. PBMCs were isolated by Ficoll-Paque density-gradient centrifugation, with at least 7 million obtained per sample. Trizol reagent was used to extract total RNA from PBMCs, with at least 6 micrograms per sample. For every donor, flow cytometry on a PBMC aliquot measured the percentage of naive CD45RAhigh/CD27high T cells. The V end gives up 5 bases and the J end 3 bases, leaving 10 bases in the junction not matched to a gene. The germline V gene specifies SGHRS as CDR1 and YFSETQ as CDR2. The CDR3, cysteine through phenylalanine, is 15 amino acids long. The DNA shown is the 45-base CDR3, in frame from base 1. The library was made by 5' RACE. TCRdb names Illumina HiSeq 2500 as the instrument used. A second PCR of 7 to 11 cycles was run with a J-beta primer mix and a sample-barcoded 5' primer. A unique molecular identifier was introduced onto each TCR beta cDNA molecule by a template-switch 5' adaptor carrying 12 random nucleotides. Each sample yielded at least 3 million CDR3-containing paired-end reads. First-strand cDNA was synthesized from all RNA with the Mint cDNA synthesis kit, primed by a TRBC-specific oligonucleotide. Following uracil-DNA glycosylase treatment, a first 18-cycle PCR with universal primers M1SS and BC2_uni_R was performed on all cDNA. The source study handled its data this way. Each sample was normalized by randomly selecting 1 million high-quality reads, each carrying a distinct molecular identifier. Instead of being binned into consensus sequences, reads that shared molecular identifiers were thrown out. CDR3 identification, clonotype clustering and error correction used MiTCR with a Q25 quality threshold and the strictest error-elimination algorithm. Lower-bound total TCR beta diversity was estimated with a nonparametric unseen species model using Euler transformation. TCRdb reworked the public reads: Q25 trimming with fastp, MiXCR clone assembly, productive beta chains retained. Under each unique CDR3 protein, matching rows form one entry showing the most common genes and DNA. These V and J calls originate from TCRdb's pipeline instead of the authors' own analysis. This sample comprises 780,000 or so distinct CDR3 sequences, about 25% of them detected only once. The ten largest clones capture roughly 3.5% of the sample.

This clonotype has more than one count but fewer than ten. Its antigen is unknown. Base qualities are not provided; no much larger clone lies one nucleotide away. What the study reported, not specific to this receptor: Compared with the aged group, more naive CD4+ T cells, fewer expanded clones and increased TCR diversity were shown by the long-lived group, suggesting age selection. Observed TCR beta diversity per million T cells fell roughly linearly with age, and a significant reduction was already apparent by age roughly 40. A strong correlation was found between observed TCR beta diversity and the percentage of naive T cells measured by flow cytometry. The CMV infection status of donors was not known, potentially confounding age-related changes in expanded clonotypes. Since profiling was done on bulk unsorted PBMCs, naive and antigen-experienced compartments could not be conclusively compared. Total diversity estimates from one million sequenced T cells were considered lower bounds and underestimates.

These data were likewise used in another study, on T cells of mothers and their children. As the second study states: Donors were nine systemically healthy Caucasian individuals: three mothers and their six children. cDNA synthesis consumed the entire amount of extracted RNA, loaded at approximately 1.6 ug RNA in each 15 ul reaction. In the second PCR, sample barcodes and 2-4 random nucleotides were introduced via the M1S primer. Over 8.5 million TCR beta CDR3 reads were obtained for each mother, and 3 million to 3.5 million reads were obtained for each child. In both related and unrelated pairs, thymic selection shapes the output of TCR recombination in a similar way, with inherited differences having only a minor effect. Normalized repertoire overlap was always slightly but never significantly higher in related than unrelated mother-child pairs. With a sensitivity of about 100 clones per million clonotypes, no persistent microchimeric T cell clones were detected. To look for features that set related mother-child pairs apart from unrelated individuals, the researchers ran deep NGS to compare the TCR beta repertoires of mothers and children. Mothers averaged roughly 40 +/- 4 years of age and children averaged about 10 +/- 4 years. After adapter ligation with NEBNext reagents, the libraries were sequenced on Illumina HiSeq 2000 with 100+100 nt paired-end reads. To avoid cross-contamination, the mother libraries and the child libraries were prepared a month apart and sequenced in separate runs. Between about 500,000 and 2,300,000 distinct TCR beta clonotypes were identified per donor. Naive TCR beta clonotypes were estimated from low-frequency clonotypes matched to each donor's FACS-determined naive share, without sorting.

The sequence came from a boy under 18 in good health. The specimen was blood. The chain is made from TRBV5-1 and TRBJ2-5; TRBD1 fits 7 bases in the junction. The CDR3: CASRPDRTPKETQYF. The sequence in DNA is TGCGCCAGCAGACCGGACAGGACCCCCAAAGAGACCCAGTACTTC.